This TCR beta chain was recovered during a study of blood T cell repertoires in COVID-19. Cohort placement rested on clinical history that participants reported themselves. What the recovered Cohort 3 donors had was two negative PCRs, clearance, or symptom resolution. V lost 3 bases, J lost 5 bases, and 10 bases lay in between. The germline V gene has CDR1 DFQATT and CDR2 SNEGSKA (reference sequence). CDR3 length equals 12 residues. The data were produced by immunoSEQ multiplex PCR, yet TCRdb's version contains in-frame clones alone and is incomplete. The sample consists of over 350,000 clones, approximately 90% of them appearing once.

This clonotype was obtained from a woman under 30 who had recovered from COVID-19. Sequenced material: PBMCs or T cells enriched from blood (not recorded which). The chain carries TRBV20-1 and TRBJ2-5; D unclear. CDR3 sequence: CSASVLQETQYF. The CDR3 bases are TGCAGTGCTAGTGTCCTACAGGAGACCCAGTACTTC.